This TCR beta chain was captured by sequencing in a study of CD8+ T cells in alopecia areata. Study findings and constraints: Uncertain still, given a single nonresponder, is whether baseline CD8+ expansion links to response. Relative to mice, TCR sharing across patients was less clear, a difference possibly HLA-related. Tofacitinib did not eliminate many expanded lesional clones from scalp or blood.

CDR1 is LNHNV and CDR2 is YYDKDF in the germline V gene (reference sequence). V lost 1 base, J lost 1 base, and 3 bases stayed unmatched. There are 15 residues in the CDR3. Treatment noted: oral pan-JAK inhibitor, 5-10 mg twice daily. As the sequencing template, cDNA was produced by extracting RNA and reverse transcribing it. TCRdb's copy holds only in-frame clones and misses some; the assay was immunoSEQ multiplex PCR. Of approximately 210,000 clones listed, 50% to 70% are singletons. This clone appeared a few times. No antigen is known for it. The genes are TRBV15 and TRBJ2-5; 7 bases align to TRBD2. The receptor comes from a human donor with alopecia areata. This sample comprised CD4+ T cells sorted from blood, obtained between weeks 49 and 50, from a patient treated with tofacitinib. Here the CDR3 reads CATSRVWGGQETQYF. In nucleotides, the CDR3 is TGTGCCACCAGCAGAGTATGGGGGGGCCAAGAGACCCAGTACTTC. The entire variable domain, with the rest obtained from reference TRBV15 and TRBJ2-5, is as follows: DAMVIQNPRYQVTQFGKPVTLSCSQTLNHNVMYWYQQKSSQAPKLLFHYYDKDFNNEADTPDNFQSRRPNTSFCFLDIRSPGLGDTAMYLCATSRVWGGQETQYFGPGTRLLVL.